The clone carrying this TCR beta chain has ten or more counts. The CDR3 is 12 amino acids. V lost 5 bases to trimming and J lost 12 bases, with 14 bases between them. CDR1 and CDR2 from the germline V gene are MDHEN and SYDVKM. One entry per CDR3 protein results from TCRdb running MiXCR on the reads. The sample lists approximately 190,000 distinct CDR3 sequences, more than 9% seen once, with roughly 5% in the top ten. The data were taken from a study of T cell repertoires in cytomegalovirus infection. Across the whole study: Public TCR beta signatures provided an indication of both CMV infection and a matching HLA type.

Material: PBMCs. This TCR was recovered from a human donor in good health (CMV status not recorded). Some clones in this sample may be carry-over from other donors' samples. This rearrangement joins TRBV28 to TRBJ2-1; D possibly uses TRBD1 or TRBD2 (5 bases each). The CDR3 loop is CASSRQGEGQFF. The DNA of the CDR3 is TGTGCCAGCAGTCGTCAGGGAGAGGGGCAGTTCTTC.